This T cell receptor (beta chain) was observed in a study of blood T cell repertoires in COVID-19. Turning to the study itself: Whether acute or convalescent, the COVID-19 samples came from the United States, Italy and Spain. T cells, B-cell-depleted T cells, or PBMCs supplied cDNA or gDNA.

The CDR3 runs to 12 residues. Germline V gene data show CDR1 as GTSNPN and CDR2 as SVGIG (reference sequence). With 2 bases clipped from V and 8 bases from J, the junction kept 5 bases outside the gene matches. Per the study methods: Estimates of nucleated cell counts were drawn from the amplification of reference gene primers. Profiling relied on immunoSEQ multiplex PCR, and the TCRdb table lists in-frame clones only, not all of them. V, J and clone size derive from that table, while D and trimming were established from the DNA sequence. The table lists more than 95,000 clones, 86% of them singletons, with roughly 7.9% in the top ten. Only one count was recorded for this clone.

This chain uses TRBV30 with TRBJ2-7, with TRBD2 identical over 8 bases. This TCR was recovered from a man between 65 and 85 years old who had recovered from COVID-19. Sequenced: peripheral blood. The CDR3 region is CAWSPPGGKQYF. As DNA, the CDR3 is TGTGCCTGGAGTCCGCCGGGGGGGAAGCAGTACTTC.